The 8 T cell receptor beta chains given below trace back to one sample, sequenced in a study of shared clonotypes between healthy human individuals. Some clones are missing from TCRdb's copy, which holds only in-frame ones; the method was immunoSEQ multiplex PCR. The table has fewer than 400,000 clones, under 80% seen once; the top ten hold around 10%. The sample consisted of memory CD4+ T cells sorted from blood. The subset: CD45RA-negative fraction. These receptors originate from a man aged 30 to 45 in good health.

The chain recombines TRBV28 with TRBJ2-5; unclear D gene. CDR1 and CDR2 from the germline V gene are MDHEN and SYDVKM. There are 13 residues in the CDR3. V was shortened by 2 bases and J by 9 bases, with 13 bases between the two germline ends. CDR3 region: CASSLPRPTAQYF. The CDR3 region has the DNA TGTGCCAGCAGTTTACCGCGGCCTACGGCCCAGTACTTC.

This clone was recorded many times. J is TRBJ1-1 and V is TRBV10-2, with D uncertain. Germline V gene sequence: CDR1 WSHSY, CDR2 SAAADI. The CDR3 covers 11 residues. The ends were cut back, 7 bases at V and 6 bases at J, with 9 bases in the middle. The CDR3 is CASMWLAEAFF. CDR3 bases: TGCGCCAGCATGTGGCTCGCTGAAGCTTTCTTT.

The chain couples TRBV10-1 to TRBJ2-7; 11 bases map to TRBD2. Per germline, CDR1 WNHNN and CDR2 SYGVQD (reference sequence). Trimming removed 2 bases from V and 3 bases from J; junction bases left unmatched: 3. This CDR3 region has 15 residues. CDR3 nucleotides: TGCGCCAGCAGTGAGGGGACTAGCGGATTCTACGAGCAGTACTTC. This translates into CASSEGTSGFYEQYF.

The chain is built from TRBV20-1 and TRBJ2-7; D not certain. The CDR3 is made up of 11 amino acids. From germline, CDR1 is DFQATT and CDR2 SNEGSKA (reference sequence). V was pared by 6 bases and J by 4 bases, with 10 bases between. The CDR3 spells CSATDRYEQYF. The CDR3 DNA reads TGCAGTGCCACGGACCGGTACGAGCAGTACTTC.

The chain combines TRBV28 with TRBJ1-5, with D perhaps TRBD1 (6 bases). Trimming cost V 10 bases and J 1 base, with 14 bases left between them. The CDR3 has 14 amino acids. The germline V gene has CDR1 MDHEN and CDR2 SYDVKM. In DNA, the CDR3 is TGTGCCACCGGGGTAGGGGGAAGCAATCAGCCCCAGCATTTT. Protein product: CATGVGGSNQPQHF.

The chain uses TRBV2 and TRBJ1-1, with D possibly TRBD1 on 6 matching bases. The CDR3 extends over 13 amino acids. Trimming removed 7 bases from V and 3 bases from J, with 12 bases in between. Germline CDR1 and CDR2: SNHLY and FYNNEI. This CDR3 reads CASTIGQHTEAFF. The CDR3, as DNA: TGTGCCAGCACCATTGGACAGCACACTGAAGCTTTCTTT. Variable domain in full (rest from reference TRBV2 and TRBJ1-1): EPEVTQTPSHQVTQMGQEVILRCVPISNHLYFYWYRQILGQKVEFLVSFYNNEISEKSEIFDDQFSVERPDGSNFTLKIRSTKLEDSAMYFCASTIGQHTEAFFGQGTRLTVV.

The chain joins TRBV7-8 to TRBJ2-3, with D unclear. Germline CDR1 reads SGHVS; CDR2 reads FQNEAQ. The CDR3 totals 14 residues. The V end was cut by 4 bases, the J end by 5 bases, with 13 bases between. The CDR3 sequence: CASSSNGRGDTQYF. The CDR3 DNA reads as TGTGCCAGCAGCTCGAACGGCAGAGGAGATACGCAGTATTTT.

This chain joins TRBV28 and TRBJ2-3, with D perhaps TRBD2 (5 bases). Per germline, CDR1 MDHEN and CDR2 SYDVKM. V lost 5 bases and J lost 7, with 10 bases in between. The CDR3 runs to 12 residues. CDR3 DNA: TGTGCCAGCAGTGATCCGGGAAATACGCAGTATTTT. It encodes CASSDPGNTQYF.